A single sample gave rise to the 25 T cell receptor beta chains below, sequenced in a study of PD-1 blockade in classical Hodgkin lymphoma. Measured with immunoSEQ multiplex PCR; TCRdb has only the in-frame clones, and not every one. The sample holds over 25,000 clones, 65% to 90% seen once. All trial patients relapsed after autologous stem cell transplantation. This sample comprised peripheral blood mononuclear cells (PBMCs), obtained at baseline. The receptors here all came from a human donor with classical Hodgkin lymphoma.

The V and J genes are TRBV5-5 and TRBJ2-2; 8 positions match TRBD2. The CDR3 is 16 amino acids. V shed 4 bases, J shed 5 bases, and the junction held 10 bases outside the gene matches. Germline CDR1 and CDR2: SGHKS and YYEKEE (reference sequence). The CDR3 region has the DNA TGTGCCAGCAGCCCTGCAGCGGGGGCCTCGACCGGGGAGCTGTTTTTT. Encoded protein: CASSPAAGASTGELFF.

There are a few counts of this clone. V gene TRBV7-9 combines with J gene TRBJ1-6; D not resolved. V was shortened by 4 bases and J by 4 bases, with 8 bases between the two germline ends. Germline lookup yields CDR1 SEHNR and CDR2 FQNEAQ (reference sequence). The CDR3 runs 14 residues. CDR3 coding DNA: TGTGCCAGCAGCTCCGGACTTTATAATTCACCCCTCCACTTT. The encoded protein is CASSSGLYNSPLHF.

This rearrangement joins TRBV7-9 to TRBJ1-3, with TRBD1 matching over 9 bases. This CDR3 is 16 amino acids long. The junction had 5 bases not matched to a gene; V was cut back by 5 bases and J by 0 bases. CDR1 is SEHNR and CDR2 is FQNEAQ in the germline V gene (reference sequence). The CDR3 loop is CASSRRQGDSGNTIYF. Written as DNA, the CDR3 is TGTGCCAGCAGCCGGCGACAGGGGGACTCTGGAAACACCATATATTTT.

J is TRBJ1-5 and V is TRBV6-1; no definite D call. This CDR3 is built from 16 residues. CDR1 is MNHNS, CDR2 SASEGT, per germline. Trimming stripped 3 bases from V and 9 bases from J, with 21 bases between. CDR3 loop: CASSDRAADGYRPQHF. Here the CDR3 DNA reads TGTGCCAGCAGTGATCGGGCAGCCGATGGGTATCGGCCCCAGCATTTT.

The chain is built from TRBV11-2 and TRBJ2-2; D ambiguous. Trimming cost V 8 bases and J 4 bases, with 11 bases left between them. The CDR3 consists of 13 residues. Germline V gene lookup returns CDR1 SGHAT and CDR2 FQNNGV. The DNA for the CDR3 is TGTGCCAGCGGCGCGCGTGGCACCGGGGAGCTGTTTTTT. Encoded protein: CASGARGTGELFF.

The rearrangement joins TRBV11-1 to TRBJ2-2, with 8 bases fitting TRBD1. V lost 2 bases and J lost 1; bases outside the gene matches: 3. This CDR3 contains 16 residues. Per the germline V gene, CDR1 is SGHAT and CDR2 is FQDESV (reference sequence). The chain's CDR3 is CASSLQGAQNTGELFF. The CDR3 region has the DNA TGTGCCAGCAGCTTACAGGGGGCTCAGAACACCGGGGAGCTGTTTTTT.

The J gene is TRBJ2-2, the V gene TRBV4-3, with a possible D match to TRBD1 (5 bases). Germline loops: CDR1 LGHNA, CDR2 YSLEER. There are 15 residues in the CDR3. Trimming stripped 0 bases from V and 6 bases from J, with 11 bases between. This chain's CDR3 is CASSQEEGVAGELFF. The CDR3 coding sequence is TGCGCCAGCAGCCAAGAGGAAGGGGTTGCCGGGGAGCTGTTTTTT.

This chain links TRBV18 with TRBJ2-3; D uncertain. The ends were cut back, 5 bases at V and 4 bases at J, with 4 bases in the middle. The CDR3 runs 11 residues. Germline CDR1 is KGHSH and CDR2 is LQKENI. CDR3 DNA sequence: TGTGCCAGCTCAAACCCAGATACGCAGTATTTT. Amino acids: CASSNPDTQYF.

The rearrangement links TRBV2 to TRBJ1-1; D unclear. This CDR3 is built from 13 residues. V shed 6 bases and J shed 0 bases, with 8 bases lying between them. Germline CDR1 is SNHLY and CDR2 is FYNNEI. As DNA, the CDR3 is TGTGCCAGCAGAAGGGCCCTGAACACTGAAGCTTTCTTT. It encodes CASRRALNTEAFF.

This chain connects TRBV5-1 to TRBJ2-3; 8 nucleotides line up with TRBD1. V shed 1 base, J shed 4 bases, and the junction held 11 bases outside the gene matches. This CDR3 contains 17 residues. Germline V lookup: CDR1 SGHRS, CDR2 YFSETQ. Here the CDR3 reads CASSLSLGTGYADTQYF. The CDR3 nucleotides read TGCGCCAGCAGCTTGTCCCTAGGGACAGGATACGCAGATACGCAGTATTTT.

The V and J genes are TRBV6-5 and TRBJ1-6, with a weak D call TRBD1 (5 bases). Germline V gene sequence: CDR1 MNHEY, CDR2 SVGAGI. V lost 4 bases and J lost 7, with 14 bases in between. The CDR3 sequence is 15 residues long. The CDR3 spells CASSSPGWWNSPLHF. The CDR3 nucleotides are TGTGCCAGCAGTTCCCCAGGGTGGTGGAATTCACCCCTCCACTTT.

The rearrangement links TRBV5-1 to TRBJ2-1; 7 positions agree with TRBD2. The CDR3 has 15 amino acids. J gave up 0 bases and V 4 bases, and 4 bases lay outside the gene matches. Germline-derived CDR1 and CDR2 are SGHRS and YFSETQ. For the CDR3, the DNA is TGCGCCAGCAGCACAGCGGGGTCCTCCTACAATGAGCAGTTCTTC. This sequence encodes CASSTAGSSYNEQFF.

The chain has TRBV5-1 and TRBJ2-7, with a possible D match to TRBD1 (6 bases). Between the trimmed V and J ends, which lost 1 base and 0 bases, there was a span of 8 bases. Germline V gene lookup returns CDR1 SGHRS and CDR2 YFSETQ. The CDR3 length is 14 residues. CDR3 nucleotide sequence: TGCGCCAGCAGCTTGAGGGGGACCTCCTACGAGCAGTACTTC. It yields the protein CASSLRGTSYEQYF.

This chain uses TRBV27 with TRBJ2-2; D could derive from TRBD1 or TRBD2 (5 bases each). V lost 1 base to trimming and J lost 0 bases, with 15 bases between them. This CDR3 has 18 amino acids. Germline V gene sequence: CDR1 MNHEY, CDR2 SMNVEV (reference sequence). CDR3 DNA: TGTGCCAGCAGTTTATTTTCTCTGTTGGGGGCGAACACCGGGGAGCTGTTTTTT. This encodes CASSLFSLLGANTGELFF.

Only a few counts were recorded for this clone. The chain uses TRBV27 and TRBJ1-2; 7 bases agree with TRBD1. The CDR3 has 14 residues. Looked up from germline, CDR1 is MNHEY and CDR2 is SMNVEV (reference sequence). Trimming removed 4 bases from V and 6 bases from J; junction bases left unmatched: 8. CDR3 sequence (DNA): TGTGCCAGCAGTTCGCACAGGGGCTTCGATGGCTACACCTTC. Translating gives CASSSHRGFDGYTF.

The chain joins TRBV6-1 to TRBJ1-1; a weak D match, TRBD1 (5 bases). The CDR3 has 13 residues. The V gene's germline CDR1 is MNHNS and CDR2 SASEGT. Trimming left V 7 bases short and J 4 bases short, with 13 bases between. For the CDR3, the DNA is TGTGCCAGCATTGAGGGGCACGTCACTGAAGCTTTCTTT. Protein product: CASIEGHVTEAFF.

J is TRBJ1-1 and V is TRBV5-1; 7 bases fit TRBD1. The CDR3 is 13 residues long. In germline, CDR1 is SGHRS, CDR2 YFSETQ. J lost 7 bases, V lost 4 bases, and 7 bases had no gene match. The CDR3 protein is CASSAGQLNEAFF. As DNA, the CDR3 is TGCGCCAGCAGCGCGGGACAGCTGAATGAAGCTTTCTTT.

This clone was picked up one time. V and J are TRBV5-5 and TRBJ1-5; tentative D call: TRBD1 (5 bases). V was clipped by 4 bases and J by 6 bases, with 14 bases between them. Germline CDR1 and CDR2: SGHKS and YYEKEE (reference sequence). This CDR3 is built from 14 residues. The CDR3 region has the DNA TGTGCCAGCAGCCCTATGGGGGACCCTCAGCCCCAGCATTTT. It encodes CASSPMGDPQPQHF.

This rearrangement joins TRBV7-9 to TRBJ1-6; D is unresolved. V was pared by 5 bases and J by 7 bases, with 9 bases between. CDR1 SEHNR and CDR2 FQNEAQ come from the germline V gene (reference sequence). There are 13 residues in the CDR3. The DNA of the CDR3 is TGTGCCAGCAGCCTATCGGAAAATTCACCCCTCCACTTT. Protein: CASSLSENSPLHF.

The J gene is TRBJ2-5, the V gene TRBV28; the match to TRBD2 covers 7 bases. This CDR3 is 14 amino acids long. With V trimmed by 6 bases and J by 4 bases, 8 bases remained unmatched. The germline gives CDR1 MDHEN, CDR2 SYDVKM. CDR3 region: CASRGGVSRETQYF. The CDR3, as DNA: TGTGCCAGCAGGGGGGGGGTATCACGAGAGACCCAGTACTTC.

The rearrangement links TRBV11-3 to TRBJ1-4; a weak D match, TRBD1 (5 bases). Trimming removed 3 bases from V and 4 bases from J, with 12 bases in between. The CDR3 contains 15 residues. CDR1 and CDR2 (germline): SGHNT, YENEEA. The CDR3 spells CASSFPRVFNEKLFF. Here the CDR3 DNA reads TGTGCCAGCAGCTTCCCCAGGGTCTTTAATGAAAAACTGTTTTTT.

This chain links TRBV11-2 with TRBJ1-6; possibly TRBD1 for D (6 bases). Germline V gene lookup returns CDR1 SGHAT and CDR2 FQNNGV. The ends were cut back, 5 bases at V and 10 bases at J, with 18 bases in the middle. The CDR3 length is 15 residues. The CDR3 nucleotides read TGTGCCAGCAGCCTAGCGGACAGTGGTTGGTCACCCCTCCACTTT. Protein: CASSLADSGWSPLHF.

V is TRBV5-1 and J is TRBJ1-3, with D maybe TRBD1 (6 bases). Trimming took off 5 bases at V and 0 bases at J, with 12 bases between the two ends. CDR1 is SGHRS, CDR2 YFSETQ, per germline. The CDR3 has 15 residues. CDR3 sequence (DNA): TGCGCCAGCAGACAGGGAGGATTCTCTGGAAACACCATATATTTT. Encoded protein: CASRQGGFSGNTIYF. The whole variable domain, remainder taken from reference TRBV5-1 and TRBJ1-3, is KAGVTQTPRYLIKTRGQQVTLSCSPISGHRSVSWYQQTPGQGLQFLFEYFSETQRNKGNFPGRFSGRQFSNSRSEMNVSTLELGDSALYLCASRQGGFSGNTIYFGEGSWLTVV.

The chain is built from TRBV29-1 and TRBJ1-2, with D possibly matching TRBD1 (5 bases). This CDR3 contains 13 residues. The germline V gene has CDR1 SQVTM and CDR2 ANQGSEA. The V end was cut by 2 bases, the J end by 7 bases, with 14 bases between. This CDR3 reads CSVEKAGKGGYTF. In DNA form, the CDR3 reads TGCAGCGTTGAAAAGGCAGGGAAGGGTGGCTACACCTTC.

The V gene is TRBV6-1, the J gene TRBJ2-7; D is uncertain. Germline loops: CDR1 MNHNS, CDR2 SASEGT. The V end was cut by 8 bases, the J end by 0 bases, with 11 bases between. The length of the CDR3 is 13 residues. The CDR3 sequence is CASLGRTSYEQYF. In DNA, the CDR3 is TGTGCCAGCCTCGGACGGACCTCCTACGAGCAGTACTTC.